This T cell receptor beta chain was sequenced for a study of patients and donors after allogeneic stem cell transplantation. Germline lookup yields CDR1 WSHSY and CDR2 SAAADI. There are 11 residues in the CDR3. One entry per CDR3 protein results from TCRdb running MiXCR on the RT-PCR reads. The sample yields more than 850,000 distinct CDR3 sequences, 15% to 20% seen once. In its sample, this clonotype was seen many times. The germline gene is not matched at one end of the junction; a read error may be the cause. The receptor comes from a human donor who was either an allogeneic HSCT recipient or a stem cell or donor lymphocyte infusion donor (not recorded which). It is not recorded whose cells these are; they may come from a transplant donor. Sequencing was carried out using blood, either unsorted or a sorted T cell fraction (not recorded which). The chain combines TRBV10-2 with TRBJ2-1, with unresolved D. The CDR3 region has the DNA TGTGCCAGCAGTGAGTCTAGTGAGCAGTTCTTC. Translated: CASSESSEQFF.